A single sample gave rise to the 27 T cell receptor beta chains below, sequenced in a study of cytomegalovirus exposure and HLA in healthy donors. Measured with immunoSEQ multiplex PCR; TCRdb has only the in-frame clones, and not every one. This sample has 150,000 to 200,000 clones, with around 96% found just once. The sequenced material came from PBMCs. The source is a young woman in good health and CMV-seronegative.

The chain carries TRBV5-5 and TRBJ1-5; 8 bases match TRBD1. The junction had 3 bases not matched to a gene; V was cut back by 4 bases and J by 3 bases. Germline V CDR1 and CDR2: SGHKS, YYEKEE (reference sequence). The CDR3 runs 14 residues. CDR3 region: CASSLTGVNQPQHF. In DNA, the CDR3 is TGTGCCAGCAGCCTGACAGGGGTCAATCAGCCCCAGCATTTT.

Here the CDR3 DNA reads TGTGCCAGCAGCTTGGGGGACTCTCTCTACGAGCAGTACTTC. It codes for CASSLGDSLYEQYF. This chain links TRBV5-4 with TRBJ2-7, with D possibly being TRBD2 (6 bases). The germline CDR1 and CDR2 sequences are SGHNT and YYREEE (reference sequence). The CDR3 is 14 residues long. V lost 0 bases and J lost 3, with 10 bases in between.

The count of this clone is one. V is TRBV9 and J is TRBJ2-1; 9 bases align to TRBD1. The length of the CDR3 is 17 residues. V trimming: 0 bases; J trimming: 2 bases; junction bases outside the gene matches: 6. Germline CDR1 SGDLS, CDR2 YYNGEE. CDR3: CASSVATGGPPYNEQFF. CDR3 DNA sequence: TGTGCCAGCAGCGTAGCTACAGGGGGCCCCCCCTACAATGAGCAGTTCTTC. The full variable domain, its missing parts supplied by reference TRBV9 and TRBJ2-1, is DSGVTQTPKHLITATGQRVTLRCSPRSGDLSVYWYQQSLDQGLQFLIQYYNGEERAKGNILERFSAQQFPDLHSELNLSSLELGDSALYFCASSVATGGPPYNEQFFGPGTRLTVL.

The chain links TRBV18 to TRBJ1-1; 9 nucleotides match TRBD1. This CDR3 comprises 13 residues. V was clipped by 5 bases and J by 4 bases; unmatched bases: 2. CDR1 is KGHSH and CDR2 is LQKENI in the germline V gene. The CDR3 DNA reads as TGTGCCAGCTCATCGGACAGGGGCACTGAAGCTTTCTTT. Its translation: CASSSDRGTEAFF.

The chain links TRBV5-8 to TRBJ1-5; 9 nucleotides agree with TRBD1. CDR1 and CDR2 from the germline V gene are SGHTS and YDEGEE. The CDR3 runs to 16 residues. The ends lost 4 bases at V and 1 base at J; junction bases unmatched: 6. In DNA, the CDR3 is TGTGCCAGCAGCCGCGGGACAGGGATCAGCAATCAGCCCCAGCATTTT. Amino acids: CASSRGTGISNQPQHF.

The genes are TRBV7-9 and TRBJ1-1; D uncertain. The germline V gene has CDR1 SEHNR and CDR2 FQNEAQ (reference sequence). The CDR3 has 13 residues. The V and J ends lost 1 base and 1 base respectively, with 4 bases between them. The CDR3 here is CASSLGQNTEAFF. The CDR3 DNA reads as TGTGCCAGCAGCTTAGGACAGAACACTGAAGCTTTCTTT.

The chain has TRBV30 and TRBJ1-1; D gene unclear. This CDR3 has 15 residues. Germline lookup yields CDR1 GTSNPN and CDR2 SVGIG (reference sequence). Trimming left V 4 bases short and J 0 bases short, with 15 bases between. The CDR3 DNA is TGTGCCTGGACAGTTCCAGGCCCTATGAACACTGAAGCTTTCTTT. As protein: CAWTVPGPMNTEAFF.

The gene calls are TRBV18 and TRBJ2-1; D is uncertain. V was shortened by 3 bases and J by 4 bases, with 7 bases between the two germline ends. Germline V gene data show CDR1 as KGHSH and CDR2 as LQKENI. CDR3 length: 13 amino acids. CDR3 sequence: CASSPQNYNEQFF. The CDR3 DNA is TGTGCCAGCTCACCTCAGAATTACAATGAGCAGTTCTTC.

Of note for this clone: This sample includes further DNA sequences coding for the same CDR3. This chain joins TRBV5-1 and TRBJ1-1; D is perhaps TRBD1 (5 bases). This CDR3 region has 14 residues. CDR1 and CDR2 (germline): SGHRS, YFSETQ. V was trimmed by 0 bases and J by 4 bases, leaving 10 bases between them. The CDR3 here is CASSLDGGGTEAFF. CDR3 nucleotide sequence: TGCGCCAGCAGCTTGGACGGGGGGGGCACTGAAGCTTTCTTT.

The chain joins TRBV27 to TRBJ1-2; 7 positions match TRBD1. CDR3 length: 15 residues. The V gene's germline CDR1 is MNHEY and CDR2 SMNVEV (reference sequence). V shed 6 bases and J 4 bases; nucleotides not matched to a gene: 11. CDR3 coding DNA: TGTGCCAGCAGGACCGAAGGGGGCGCATCCTATGGCTACACCTTC. This gives the protein CASRTEGGASYGYTF.

This chain links TRBV6-5 with TRBJ1-1; TRBD1 agrees at 10 bases. Looked up from germline, CDR1 is MNHEY and CDR2 is SVGAGI. The length of the CDR3 is 14 residues. J gave up 6 bases and V 3 bases, and 4 bases lay outside the gene matches. Written as DNA, the CDR3 is TGTGCCAGCAGTTATTCAGGGACAGGGGCTGAAGCTTTCTTT. Amino acid sequence: CASSYSGTGAEAFF.

The gene calls are TRBV29-1 and TRBJ2-7, with 9 bases matching TRBD1. V was clipped by 6 bases and J by 0 bases; unmatched bases: 9. Germline lookup yields CDR1 SQVTM and CDR2 ANQGSEA. This CDR3 is 15 amino acids long. CDR3 DNA sequence: TGCAGCGTCCGAGGACAGGGGTCGAGCTCCTACGAGCAGTACTTC. Residues: CSVRGQGSSSYEQYF.

This chain links TRBV19 with TRBJ1-1; tentative D call: TRBD1 (5 bases). Germline V CDR1 and CDR2: LNHDA, SQIVND (reference sequence). This CDR3 region has 13 residues. V lost 3 bases, J lost 2 bases, and 7 bases lay in between. The CDR3 nucleotides are TGTGCCAGTAGTATGGGGGGAAACACTGAAGCTTTCTTT. Translating it yields CASSMGGNTEAFF.

The chain uses TRBV5-4 and TRBJ1-2; D unclear. The CDR3 covers 15 residues. Per germline, CDR1 SGHNT and CDR2 YYREEE (reference sequence). The germline V and J ends were trimmed by 1 base and 2 bases, with 12 bases remaining between them. This CDR3 is CASSLLQNENYGYTF. The CDR3 region has the DNA TGTGCCAGCAGCTTGCTACAGAATGAAAACTATGGCTACACCTTC.

This rearrangement joins TRBV6-5 to TRBJ2-7, with a possible D match to TRBD2 (6 bases). Looked up from germline, CDR1 is MNHEY and CDR2 is SVGAGI. Trimming shortened V by 5 bases and J by 3 bases, and 8 bases separated the two germline ends. The length of the CDR3 is 12 residues. The CDR3 DNA is TGTGCCAGCAGTCCGGACTACTACGAGCAGTACTTC. Translated: CASSPDYYEQYF.

The J gene is TRBJ1-2, the V gene TRBV27, with D uncertain. The germline CDR1 and CDR2 sequences are MNHEY and SMNVEV (reference sequence). The CDR3 has 16 amino acids. V was trimmed by 5 bases and J by 5 bases, leaving 21 bases between them. The CDR3 bases are TGTGCCAGCAGTCCCACCCACCGTGGACTAGATTATGGCTACACCTTC. As protein: CASSPTHRGLDYGYTF.

The CDR3 spells CSGHRGVNTEAFF. CDR3 bases: TGCAGCGGGCACAGGGGGGTCAACACTGAAGCTTTCTTT. This chain joins TRBV29-1 and TRBJ1-1; 8 bases match TRBD1. The J segment lost 2 bases and the V segment lost 7 bases, leaving 6 bases of the junction unmatched. Germline values: CDR1 SQVTM, CDR2 ANQGSEA. The CDR3 has 13 amino acids. The full variable domain, with the rest looked up from reference TRBV29-1 and TRBJ1-1, is SAVISQKPSRDICQRGTSLTIQCQVDSQVTMMFWYRQQPGQSLTLIATANQGSEATYESGFVIDKFPISRPNLTFSTLTVSNMSPEDSSIYLCSGHRGVNTEAFFGQGTRLTVV.

J is TRBJ2-2 and V is TRBV9; 9 nucleotides line up with TRBD2. The V gene end was trimmed by 0 bases and the J gene end by 5 bases; junction bases not matched to a gene: 11. Germline V gives CDR1 SGDLS, CDR2 YYNGEE. The CDR3 is 18 amino acids. The CDR3 DNA reads as TGTGCCAGCAGCGTAGTGGGGGCGGGGGGGCCTCGGACCGGGGAGCTGTTTTTT. It yields the protein CASSVVGAGGPRTGELFF. Full variable domain (missing parts from reference TRBV9 and TRBJ2-2): DSGVTQTPKHLITATGQRVTLRCSPRSGDLSVYWYQQSLDQGLQFLIQYYNGEERAKGNILERFSAQQFPDLHSELNLSSLELGDSALYFCASSVVGAGGPRTGELFFGEGSRLTVL.

This chain uses TRBV18 with TRBJ2-3; 9 bases are shared with TRBD2. Germline values: CDR1 KGHSH, CDR2 LQKENI. CDR3 length equals 15 residues. V was pared by 2 bases and J by 6 bases, with 6 bases of the junction left unmatched. The CDR3 bases are TGTGCCAGCTCACCAATAGCGGGGGATCGGGATACGCAGTATTTT. Its translation is CASSPIAGDRDTQYF.

V is TRBV2 and J is TRBJ2-1; the D gene is possibly TRBD2 (5 bases). CDR3 size: 11 residues. Germline CDR1 and CDR2: SNHLY and FYNNEI. V was trimmed by 2 bases and J by 9 bases, leaving 5 bases between them. The CDR3 protein is CASSERGEQFF. The CDR3 bases are TGTGCCAGCAGTGAACGGGGTGAGCAGTTCTTC.

V gene TRBV18 combines with J gene TRBJ1-2, with a tentative D call TRBD1 (5 bases). Germline assignment: CDR1 KGHSH and CDR2 LQKENI. CDR3 length equals 15 residues. The germline V and J ends were trimmed by 4 bases and 4 bases, with 16 bases remaining between them. The CDR3 spells CASSRATDPAYGYTF. CDR3 in DNA: TGTGCCAGCTCACGAGCGACAGATCCCGCCTATGGCTACACCTTC.

The chain carries TRBV7-9 and TRBJ2-3, with D perhaps matching TRBD1 (6 bases). Germline V lookup: CDR1 SEHNR, CDR2 FQNEAQ (reference sequence). This CDR3 comprises 17 residues. Trimming pared 5 bases from V and 0 bases from J, leaving 18 bases between. The DNA for the CDR3 is TGTGCCAGCAGCCTAGTGGGGGTTGGGGGCAGCACAGATACGCAGTATTTT. Translated, it gives CASSLVGVGGSTDTQYF.

The V gene is TRBV11-2, the J gene TRBJ1-5; the D gene is possibly TRBD1 (5 bases). This CDR3 comprises 13 residues. Deletions cut 0 bases from V and 5 bases from J, with 5 bases between. The germline gives CDR1 SGHAT, CDR2 FQNNGV. The CDR3: CASSLDRDQPQHF. CDR3 sequence (DNA): TGTGCCAGCAGCTTAGACAGGGATCAGCCCCAGCATTTT.

The chain carries TRBV4-1 and TRBJ2-1; D is possibly TRBD1 (5 bases). The ends were cut back, 8 bases at V and 10 bases at J, with 12 bases in the middle. Germline V CDR1 and CDR2: MGHRA, YSYEKL. The CDR3 is 11 residues long. CDR3 sequence (DNA): TGCGCCAGCGTTGATTCAGGGGAGCAGTTCTTC. Residues: CASVDSGEQFF.

The chain links TRBV19 to TRBJ1-1; TRBD1 might be the D (5 bases). The CDR3 covers 14 residues. CDR1 is LNHDA and CDR2 is SQIVND in the germline V gene (reference sequence). V lost 6 bases to trimming and J lost 4 bases, with 15 bases between them. The CDR3 DNA reads TGTGCCAGTAGCAAAGGTCGGGGGACCACTGAAGCTTTCTTT. Encoded protein: CASSKGRGTTEAFF.

The CDR3 nucleotides read TGTGCCAGCAGAAAAGACCGGGACAGGGTTGGCGAGCAGTACTTC. Its translation is CASRKDRDRVGEQYF. The genes are TRBV7-8 and TRBJ2-7, with 9 bases aligning to TRBD1. Looked up from germline, CDR1 is SGHVS and CDR2 is FQNEAQ. The V gene end was trimmed by 6 bases and the J gene end by 6 bases; junction bases not matched to a gene: 12. The CDR3 has 15 amino acids.

The chain joins TRBV5-3 to TRBJ1-2; D uncertain. TRBV5-3 is given ORF status, its function remaining uncertain. The CDR3 consists of 13 residues. The V and J ends lost 3 bases and 7 bases respectively, with 13 bases between them. The CDR3 spells CARSSMARSGYTF. The CDR3 region has the DNA TGTGCCAGAAGCTCAATGGCACGGAGTGGCTACACCTTC.